This section outlines one TCR beta chain sequence together with its context. The source of the sample is a study of T cells after somatic rescue of genetic block. Using immunoSEQ multiplex PCR, the repertoire was profiled, and TCRdb retains in-frame clones only, with some absent. Of approximately 78,000 clones listed, approximately 91% are singletons. Germline lookup yields CDR1 MNHNS and CDR2 SASEGT. The CDR3 is made up of 19 amino acids. The J segment lost 3 bases and the V segment lost 0 bases, leaving 12 bases of the junction unmatched. The chain is built from TRBV6-1 and TRBJ2-3, with 10 bases fitting TRBD2. What was sequenced was peripheral blood mononuclear cells (PBMCs). This sequence was found in a man younger than 45. The CDR3 region has the DNA TGTGCCAGCAGTGAAGCTGGGGTGGCTAGCGGGAGTAAGACAGATACGCAGTATTTT. It is translated as CASSEAGVASGSKTDTQYF.